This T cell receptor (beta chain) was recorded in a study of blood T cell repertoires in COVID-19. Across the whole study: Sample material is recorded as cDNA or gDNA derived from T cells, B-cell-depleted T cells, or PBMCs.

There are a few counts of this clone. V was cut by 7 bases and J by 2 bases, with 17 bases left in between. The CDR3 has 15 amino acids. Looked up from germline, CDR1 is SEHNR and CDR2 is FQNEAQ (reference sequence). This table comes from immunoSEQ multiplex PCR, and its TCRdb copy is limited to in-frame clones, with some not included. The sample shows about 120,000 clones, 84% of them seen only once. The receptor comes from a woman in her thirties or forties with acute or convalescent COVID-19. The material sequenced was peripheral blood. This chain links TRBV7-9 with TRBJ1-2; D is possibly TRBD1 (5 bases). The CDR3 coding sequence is TGTGCCAGCATCCCCGGGGGGGTACGGAACTATGGCTACACCTTC. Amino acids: CASIPGGVRNYGYTF.